The entry that follows covers one T cell receptor (beta chain) sequence. The clone's antigen remains unknown. No much larger clone exists at a distance of one base, and base qualities are not known. Different DNA sequences within this sample yield the same CDR3. The sample originates from a study of shared clonotypes between healthy human individuals (dated by TCRdb to about 2020). In the study overall: The cohort comprised a couple of women and three men aged 18 to 49 years. For each donor, CD4 naive and CD4 memory were each run on three plates, CD8 naive on two plates, and CD8 memory on one plate. Blood TCR repertoires of several healthy adults were deeply sequenced to estimate repertoire size and the extent of clonotype sharing between individuals. To increase sequencing depth and limit assay-specific biases, TCR repertoire library preparation and sequencing were carried out by different laboratories using diverse techniques. Per donor, leukapheresis produced somewhere between about 0.9 and 9.5 billion PBMCs.

Donors were healthy HIV-negative adults with no recently reported acute infections or vaccinations. Every donor was a Caucasian adult residing in Nashville, Tennessee, USA. CD4+ T cells were enriched by magnetic negative selection; naive cells were then positively selected on CD45RA, and the negative fraction formed the memory subset. Blood was collected by leukapheresis, and PBMCs were isolated by Ficoll-Histopaque density gradient centrifugation and then cryopreserved in liquid nitrogen vapor phase. Analytical flow cytometry was used to check the purity and quantity of every magnetically sorted T cell population. Each sorted fraction had its genomic DNA isolated and then quantified by UV absorbance on a Nanodrop 2000c. Using the deep immunoSEQ assay, multiplex PCR amplified TCR CDR3 regions from genomic DNA. Genomic DNA extracted from each cell subset was distributed evenly over all wells of several immunoSEQ 96-well plates, and each plate served as one replicate. For sorted subsets, roughly 200 ng of genomic DNA, equivalent to 25,000 to 35,000 T cell genomes, went into each replicate PCR. Purified libraries were quantified with a Qubit 3.0 fluorometer, sized on a Bioanalyzer 2100, and re-quantified with the KAPA Library Quantification kit. Every immunoSEQ 96-well plate was sequenced on a separate single-read 150-cycle Illumina NextSeq 550 flow cell. Per the original workflow: Because the immunoSEQ output held only junctional sequences and lacked quality scores, the filtering could not match the filtering applied to full-length reads. Sequences were annotated with PyIR, a Python wrapper for IgBLAST v1.9, and V/J genes and CDR3 were assigned using IMGT germline references. Any read was removed if the V/J assignment was weak (E-value above 1e-6), the CDR3 was missing, or the read contained stop codons, out-of-frame junctions, or ambiguous translated residues. V3J clonotypes were defined by identical inferred V gene, J gene, and CDR3 amino acid sequence. The percentage overlap between two repertoires was calculated by dividing the number of shared unique clonotypes by the size of the smaller repertoire. Richness of each repertoire was evaluated using RTK rarefaction, the Chao1 estimator, and Recon v2.1 estimates of unobserved clonotypes. Generation probabilities were computed with OLGA for all TCRbeta clonotypes obtained by the gDNA method from a handful of donors. TCRdb took this table from immuneACCESS and kept in-frame rearrangements with V and J called. Such tables lack part of the clones; where checked against another copy, unresolved V genes explain under half of the gap, and the rest is unexplained. The D gene and trimming were derived from the DNA, and the V and J assignments and clone size from that table. The sample table shows about 1.5 million clones, and approximately 98% are seen once. Roughly 0.45% of the sample is held by the ten biggest clonotypes.

The CDR3 sequence holds 11 residues, the cysteine and phenylalanine included. The only DNA kept is the CDR3, 33 bases in frame from the first base. V gives up 4 bases and J gives up 1 base, and the segment between their germline ends measures 1 base. For CDR1 and CDR2, the germline V gene lists SGHRS and YFSETQ. Paper-wide results and their limitations: Compared with non-shared clonotypes, clonotypes shared by all four sorted-subset donors had higher generation probabilities. Larger estimated clonotype richness was generally found for naive subsets than for memory subsets. About 5% of naive CD4, 3% to 3.5% of naive CD8, around 2.3% of memory CD4, and 0.4% of memory CD8 clonotypes were shared across several donors. Even with the large sequencing depth, rarefaction of the sorted-subset datasets indicated that sequencing was incomplete. Sampling was restricted to blood, and TCR repertoires in tissues likely differ from the TCR repertoires found in blood. Pairwise subsampling indicated that sequencing depth was expected to affect the degree of clonotype sharing among donors. The small number of donors limited the genetic and exposure-history diversity represented.

The chain links TRBV5-1 with TRBJ2-3, with no confident D gene call. This receptor was identified in a man aged 25-40 years in good health. Material for sequencing was naive CD4+ T cells sorted from blood. The intended sense of this specimen's cell subset or site label: CD45RA+ positively selected. For the CDR3, the sequence is CASSRTDTQYF. The DNA sequence follows: TGCGCCAGCAGCCGCACAGATACGCAGTATTTT.